This entry features one T cell receptor (beta chain) sequence. The antigen this receptor binds is unknown. No qualities accompany the bases; no much larger clone lies one base away. The germline V gene yields LGHNA for CDR1 and YSLEER for CDR2. The junction shows trimming of 5 bases on V and 0 bases on J, plus 14 bases between the germline ends. From cysteine to phenylalanine, the CDR3 is 15 amino acids long. Only the CDR3 DNA is retained, 45 bases long and in frame from the first base. TCR beta CDR3 regions were amplified from RNA transcripts for repertoire sequencing. The first round was an RT-PCR using HTBI primers with the Qiagen OneStep RT-PCR kit, and this first round was followed by a second-round multiplex PCR, then size selection and purification. Libraries were sequenced paired-end with 100 bp reads on an Illumina HiSeq2000. Processing in the source paper ran as follows. SOAPnuke was used for read processing, and reads with adapters, uncalled bases, a mean Phred below 15, or no exact constant-primer or identifier match were discarded. COPE v1.2.5 was used to merge high-quality paired reads. Clonotypes were defined as unique nucleotide sequences and were aligned to IMGT TRB V, D and J references using MiTCR v1.1. The analysis was limited to V-J combinations with a frequency above 0.0001, which together covered 99.2% of repertoires. For each V-J combination, a TCR clonal expansion and chaos score was defined as the ratio of F50 clonal expansion to chaos observed in the TCRdist matrix. Welch's t-statistics and random forest were used to reduce features to about a dozen V-J combinations, which were fed into a naive Bayes classifier. The Morisita-Horn index was used to measure how similar the thyroid and blood repertoires were. TCRdb handled the public reads itself, with Q25 trimming in fastp and clone calling in MiXCR, and kept productive beta chains. Entries are consolidated by CDR3 protein sequence, retaining the most common genes and DNA. It is TCRdb's table, rather than the study itself, that gives the V and J calls and clone size. This sample gives around 1.1 million distinct CDR3 sequences in total; less than 45% of them show up just once. Clones ranked in the top ten supply roughly 11% of the sample.

This specimen belongs to a study of Graves' ophthalmopathy and Graves' hyperthyroidism (dated by TCRdb to the late 2010s). About the study as a whole: Hyperthyroidism was defined as stable when no progression to ophthalmopathy occurred within 18 months of follow-up. To explore V-J signatures that distinguish ophthalmopathy from hyperthyroidism, a discovery set of roughly 98 patients was enrolled, made up of 40 to 45 with ophthalmopathy and 57 with stable hyperthyroidism. After sampling, hyperthyroidism patients received methimazole starting at 30 mg daily, and ophthalmopathy patients received high-dose intravenous methylprednisolone. In roughly six hyperthyroidism patients, T-cell repertoires of thyroid tissue and blood were compared. To tell Graves' ophthalmopathy apart from Graves' hyperthyroidism, and to predict which patients would progress to ophthalmopathy, the study relied on TCR beta repertoire signatures. An independent validation cohort was composed of 18 to 20 hyperthyroidism patients and 15 to 17 patients who later progressed from hyperthyroidism to ophthalmopathy. In total, approximately 140 blood samples were TCR-sequenced: roughly 45 ophthalmopathy, 75 hyperthyroidism and about 17 hyperthyroidism-to-ophthalmopathy patients. Broader findings and caveats from the paper: No statistical method was used to set the sample size in advance, and the investigators knew which group each participant was assigned to. Most of the expanded thyroid clonotypes with a frequency above 0.001 were also detected in blood, and it was suggested that the thyroid immune response may be reflected by blood repertoires. In validation, the model predicted ophthalmopathy progression with about 70% sensitivity and roughly 72% specificity; more than ten predicted patients were CT-confirmed with GO in a median of approximately 6.5 months. Ophthalmopathy was separated from stable hyperthyroidism by the 13-signature model with roughly 88% sensitivity and about 81% specificity in cross-validation and with 80%/75% in the test set.

Hyperthyroidism patients were newly diagnosed, with disease duration under 2 months, and aged 18 to 65 years. Patients with other autoimmune diseases, uncontrolled infections, pregnancy or lactation were excluded from the study. Diagnosis was based on clinical symptoms, serum thyroxine, TRAb, thyroid ultrasound and orbital computed tomography. Total RNA was extracted with Trizol reagent and quality-checked on an Agilent 2100 Bioanalyzer. The source material was peripheral blood or thyroid tissue (not recorded which). The chain is made from TRBV4-3 and TRBJ2-7; the D gene is possibly TRBD2, with 5 bases matching. The receptor comes from an adult man with Graves' hyperthyroidism. The CDR3 protein is CASSEDSGDSYEQYF. The bases read TGCGCCAGCAGCGAGGACTCAGGCGACTCCTACGAGCAGTACTTC.